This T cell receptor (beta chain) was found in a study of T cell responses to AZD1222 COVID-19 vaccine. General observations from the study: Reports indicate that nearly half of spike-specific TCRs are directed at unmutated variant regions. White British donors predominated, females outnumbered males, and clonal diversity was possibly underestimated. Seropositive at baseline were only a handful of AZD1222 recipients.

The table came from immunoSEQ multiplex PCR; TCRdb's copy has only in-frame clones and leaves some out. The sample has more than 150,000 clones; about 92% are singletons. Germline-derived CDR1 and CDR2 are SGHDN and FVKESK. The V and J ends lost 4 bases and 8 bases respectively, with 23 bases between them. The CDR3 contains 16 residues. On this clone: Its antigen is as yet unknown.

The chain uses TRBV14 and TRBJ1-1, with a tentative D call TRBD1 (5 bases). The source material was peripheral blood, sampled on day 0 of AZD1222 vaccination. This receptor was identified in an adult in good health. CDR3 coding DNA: TGTGCCAGCAGCCCCGGGGAGGGGTGGCTCCTCACAGAAGCTTTCTTT. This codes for CASSPGEGWLLTEAFF.